The present TCR beta chain was sequenced within a study of spatial heterogeneity in lung cancer. Whole-study context: Alpha-chain sequences were detected in numbers that were consistently lower than beta-chain sequences. Counts of TCR transcripts in tumor regions correlated strongly with a matched bulk RNA-seq T cell module score.

TCRdb re-called the 5' RACE reads through MiXCR, storing one row per CDR3 protein. The profile shows around 9,600 distinct CDR3 sequences, less than 6% of them singletons. This clonotype is medium-sized. The antigen is undetermined. Findings and limits, study-wide: There was tracking of ubiquitous and regional nonsynonymous mutations by the respective counts of ubiquitous and regional expanded TCRs. Expanded alpha and beta TCR counts within tumors tracked tumor mutation counts.

Time point in this sample: sample taken at primary tumor resection. The CDR3 has 14 residues. CDR1 and CDR2 (germline): DFQATT, SNEGSKA (reference sequence). The trim removed 7 bases at V and 0 bases at J, leaving 7 bases unmatched. This clonotype originated in a female donor with early-stage non-small cell lung cancer. The sequencing used lung tumor tissue, collected at surgery. The chain recombines TRBV20-1 with TRBJ2-7; 9 positions agree with TRBD1. In nucleotides, the CDR3 is TGCAGTGGGACAGGGGTCCAAAACTCCTACGAGCAGTACTTC. It translates to CSGTGVQNSYEQYF.